This TCR beta chain was captured by sequencing in a study of blood T cells in healthy people across ages. Whole-study results and caveats: As naive T cell percentage varied, TCR beta diversity correlated strongly with it.

Turning to this clonotype: The antigen is undetermined.

For every donor, a draw yielded ten milliliters of peripheral blood. A sample-barcoded 5' primer and a J-beta primer mix were used in a second PCR of about 6 to 12 cycles. There were at least 2.5 million CDR3-containing paired-end reads obtained from each sample. TCRdb analysed the 5' RACE reads with MiXCR anew, one entry per CDR3 protein. The data hold about 1.1 million distinct CDR3 sequences, with roughly two fifths observed a single time. Deletions cut 1 base from V and 4 bases from J, with 16 bases between. This CDR3 has 15 residues. Germline lookup yields CDR1 DFQATT and CDR2 SNEGSKA (reference sequence).

The chain recombines TRBV20-1 with TRBJ1-1, with a weak D call TRBD1 (5 bases). The sequence derives from a man younger than 30 in good health. The material sequenced was blood. CDR3 residues: CSARVPRGDGTEAFF. The DNA of the CDR3 is TGCAGTGCTAGAGTTCCCCGGGGCGACGGCACTGAAGCTTTCTTT.